The T cell receptor (beta chain) under discussion was sequenced for a study of graft-versus-host responses after intestinal transplantation. General study findings and limits: High graft-versus-host to host-versus-graft T cell clonal ratios marked allografts of patients with graft-donor macrochimerism.

Remarks on this clone: The target antigen is unknown.

Sequencing was performed with immunoSEQ multiplex PCR; in TCRdb, only in-frame clones are kept and a portion is missing. The sample has 25,000 to 30,000 clones, just over 90% seen once. The CDR3 is 17 residues long. The germline V gene encodes CDR1 KGHSH and CDR2 LQKENI. Between the trimmed V and J ends, which lost 2 bases and 3 bases, there was a span of 19 bases. The receptor was isolated from a human patient who received an intestinal transplant, so some T cells may come from the graft donor. The gene calls are TRBV18 and TRBJ2-5; D is possibly TRBD2 (5 bases). Sequencing used PBMCs, obtained 18 days after transplant. CDR3 coding DNA: TGTGCCAGCTCACCATACCCCCGGATGGGAGCAGAAGAGACCCAGTACTTC. It specifies CASSPYPRMGAEETQYF.